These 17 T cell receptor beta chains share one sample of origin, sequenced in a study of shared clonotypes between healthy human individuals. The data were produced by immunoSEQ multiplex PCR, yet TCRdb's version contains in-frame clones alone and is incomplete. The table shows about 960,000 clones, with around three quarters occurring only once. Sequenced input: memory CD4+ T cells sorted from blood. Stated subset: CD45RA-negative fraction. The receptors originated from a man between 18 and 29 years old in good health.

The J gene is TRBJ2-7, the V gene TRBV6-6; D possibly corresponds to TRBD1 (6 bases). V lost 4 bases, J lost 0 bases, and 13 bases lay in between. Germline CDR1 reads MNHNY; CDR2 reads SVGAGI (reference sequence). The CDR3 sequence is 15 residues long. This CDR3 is CASSSPGQDSYEQYF. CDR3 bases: TGTGCCAGCAGTTCCCCGGGACAAGACTCCTACGAGCAGTACTTC.

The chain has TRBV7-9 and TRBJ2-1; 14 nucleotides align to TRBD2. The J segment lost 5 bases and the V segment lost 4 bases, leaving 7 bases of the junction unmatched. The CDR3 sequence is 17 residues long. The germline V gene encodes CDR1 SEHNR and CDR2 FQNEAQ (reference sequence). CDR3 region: CASSSGLAGAQNNEQFF. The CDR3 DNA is TGTGCCAGCAGCTCGGGACTAGCGGGAGCTCAAAACAATGAGCAGTTCTTC.

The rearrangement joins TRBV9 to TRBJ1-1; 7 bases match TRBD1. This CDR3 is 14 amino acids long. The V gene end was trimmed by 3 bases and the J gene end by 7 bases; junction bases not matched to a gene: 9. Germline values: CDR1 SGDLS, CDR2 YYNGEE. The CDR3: CASSARAGGNEAFF. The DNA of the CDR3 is TGTGCCAGCAGCGCTAGGGCAGGGGGGAATGAAGCTTTCTTT.

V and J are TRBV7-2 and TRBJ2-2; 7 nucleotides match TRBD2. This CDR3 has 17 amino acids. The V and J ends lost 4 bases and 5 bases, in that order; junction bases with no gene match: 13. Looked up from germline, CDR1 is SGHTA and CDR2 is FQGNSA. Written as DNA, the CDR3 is TGTGCCAGCAGCTCGTTAGCGGGCGGTGGAAGGACCGGGGAGCTGTTTTTT. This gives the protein CASSSLAGGGRTGELFF.

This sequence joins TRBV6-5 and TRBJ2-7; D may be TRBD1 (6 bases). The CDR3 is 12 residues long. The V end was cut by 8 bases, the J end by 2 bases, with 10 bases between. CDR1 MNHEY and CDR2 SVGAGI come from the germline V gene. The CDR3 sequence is CASGRQAYEQYF. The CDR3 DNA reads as TGTGCCAGCGGACGACAGGCCTACGAGCAGTACTTC.

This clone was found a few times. CDR3 nucleotides: TGTGCCAGCAGCCAGAGGGAGGGGAATTCACCCCTCCACTTT. This encodes CASSQREGNSPLHF. The chain couples TRBV14 to TRBJ1-6; weak D call: TRBD1 (5 bases). Trimming cost V 3 bases and J 7 bases, with 10 bases left between them. Germline V gene sequence: CDR1 SGHDN, CDR2 FVKESK. The CDR3 contains 14 residues. The complete variable domain, with remaining parts taken from reference TRBV14 and TRBJ1-6, reads EAGVTQFPSHSVIEKGQTVTLRCDPISGHDNLYWYRRVMGKEIKFLLHFVKESKQDESGMPNNRFLAERTGGTYSTLKVQPAELEDSGVYFCASSQREGNSPLHFGNGTRLTVT.

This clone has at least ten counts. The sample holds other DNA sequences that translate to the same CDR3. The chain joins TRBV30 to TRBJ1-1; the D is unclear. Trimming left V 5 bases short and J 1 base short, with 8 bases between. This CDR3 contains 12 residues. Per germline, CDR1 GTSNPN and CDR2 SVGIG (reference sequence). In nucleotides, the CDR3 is TGTGCCTGGTGGTGGGGGAACACTGAAGCTTTCTTT. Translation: CAWWWGNTEAFF.

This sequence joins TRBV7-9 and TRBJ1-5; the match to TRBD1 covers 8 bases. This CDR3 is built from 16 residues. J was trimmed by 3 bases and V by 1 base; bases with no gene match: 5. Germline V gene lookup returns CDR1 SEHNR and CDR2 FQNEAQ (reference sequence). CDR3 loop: CASSLGSGGFNQPQHF. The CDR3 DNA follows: TGTGCCAGCAGCTTAGGTTCAGGGGGCTTCAATCAGCCCCAGCATTTT.

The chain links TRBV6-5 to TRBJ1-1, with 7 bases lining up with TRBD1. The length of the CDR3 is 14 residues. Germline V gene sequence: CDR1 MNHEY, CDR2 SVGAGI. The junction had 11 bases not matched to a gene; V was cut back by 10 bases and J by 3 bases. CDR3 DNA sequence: TGTGCCACAAGGAGTGGCAGGGGGGACACTGAAGCTTTCTTT. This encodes CATRSGRGDTEAFF.

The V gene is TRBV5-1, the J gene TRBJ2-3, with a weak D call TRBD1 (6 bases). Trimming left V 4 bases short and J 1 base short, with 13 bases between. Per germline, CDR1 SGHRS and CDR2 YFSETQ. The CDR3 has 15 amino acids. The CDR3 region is CASSLQGFGTDTQYF. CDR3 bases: TGCGCCAGCAGCCTACAGGGTTTTGGCACAGATACGCAGTATTTT.

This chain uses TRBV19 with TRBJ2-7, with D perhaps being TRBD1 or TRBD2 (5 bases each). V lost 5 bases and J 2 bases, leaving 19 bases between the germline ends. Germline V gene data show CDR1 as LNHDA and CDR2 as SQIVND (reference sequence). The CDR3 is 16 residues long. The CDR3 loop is CASSLGTSGITYEQYF. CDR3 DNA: TGTGCCAGTAGTCTGGGGACCTCGGGGATAACCTACGAGCAGTACTTC. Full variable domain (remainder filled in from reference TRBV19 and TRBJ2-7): DGGITQSPKYLFRKEGQNVTLSCEQNLNHDAMYWYRQDPGQGLRLIYYSQIVNDFQKGDIAEGYSVSREKKESFPLTVTSAQKNPTAFYLCASSLGTSGITYEQYFGPGTRLTVT.

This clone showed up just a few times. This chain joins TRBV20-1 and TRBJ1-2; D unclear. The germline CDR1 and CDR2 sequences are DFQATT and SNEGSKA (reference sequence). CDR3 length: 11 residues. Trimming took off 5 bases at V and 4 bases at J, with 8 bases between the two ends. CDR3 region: CSAQRPYGYTF. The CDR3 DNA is TGCAGTGCTCAAAGACCCTATGGCTACACCTTC.

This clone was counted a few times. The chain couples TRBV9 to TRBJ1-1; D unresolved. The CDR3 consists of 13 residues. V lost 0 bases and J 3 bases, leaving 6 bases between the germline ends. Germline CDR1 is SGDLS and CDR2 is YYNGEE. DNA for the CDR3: TGTGCCAGCAGCGTAGTGGGCCACACTGAAGCTTTCTTT. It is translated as CASSVVGHTEAFF.

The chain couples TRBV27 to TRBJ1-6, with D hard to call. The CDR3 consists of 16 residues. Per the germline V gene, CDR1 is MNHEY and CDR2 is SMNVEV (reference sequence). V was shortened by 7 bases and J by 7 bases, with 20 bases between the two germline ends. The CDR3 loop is CASTLTQLRGNSPLHF. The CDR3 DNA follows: TGTGCCAGCACCCTAACACAGCTTAGAGGGAATTCACCCCTCCACTTT.

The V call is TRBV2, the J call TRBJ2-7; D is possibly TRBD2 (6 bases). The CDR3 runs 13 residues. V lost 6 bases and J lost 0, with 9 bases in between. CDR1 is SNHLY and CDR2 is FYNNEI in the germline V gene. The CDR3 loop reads CASRGDFSYEQYF. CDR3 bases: TGTGCCAGCAGGGGGGACTTCTCCTACGAGCAGTACTTC.

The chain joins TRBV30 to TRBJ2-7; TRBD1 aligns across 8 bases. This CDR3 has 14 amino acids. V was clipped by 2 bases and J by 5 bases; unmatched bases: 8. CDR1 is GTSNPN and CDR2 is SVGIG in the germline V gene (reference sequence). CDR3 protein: CAWSPWTGRDEQYF. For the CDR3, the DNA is TGTGCCTGGAGTCCATGGACAGGGAGAGACGAGCAGTACTTC.

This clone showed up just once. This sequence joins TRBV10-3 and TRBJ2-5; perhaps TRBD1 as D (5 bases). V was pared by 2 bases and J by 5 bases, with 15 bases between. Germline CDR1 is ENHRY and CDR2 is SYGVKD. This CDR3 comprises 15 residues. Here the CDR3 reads CAISERGLTKETQYF. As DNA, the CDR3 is TGTGCCATCAGTGAGAGGGGCCTGACCAAGGAGACCCAGTACTTC.